These 14 T cell receptor beta chains share one sample of origin, sequenced in a study of CD8 T cells in Susac syndrome. RNA amounts of roughly 0.45 to 1 ug underwent reverse transcription with random hexamers. TCRdb reprocessed the immunoSEQ multiplex PCR reads via MiXCR and lists one record per CDR3 protein. Of about 120,000 distinct CDR3 sequences listed, 80% to 95% are singletons. Sample: CD4+ T cells from PBMCs. All receptors come from a human donor in good health.

The chain uses TRBV6-2 or TRBV6-3 and TRBJ2-2; TRBD2 matches 9 bases. CDR3 size: 18 residues. Per germline, CDR1 MNHEY and CDR2 SVGEGT. V lost 2 bases and J lost 1; bases outside the gene matches: 8. CDR3 DNA sequence: TGTGCCAGCAGTTACCCGACGGTACTAGCGGGGAACACCGGGGAGCTGTTTTTT. Protein product: CASSYPTVLAGNTGELFF.

V is TRBV10-2 and J is TRBJ1-5; D remains ambiguous. V lost 3 bases to trimming and J lost 0 bases, with 6 bases between them. The CDR3 length is 14 residues. CDR1 WSHSY and CDR2 SAAADI come from the germline V gene. CDR3 sequence reads: CASSESPSNQPQHF. CDR3 coding DNA: TGCGCCAGCAGTGAAAGTCCTAGCAATCAGCCCCAGCATTTT.

The J gene is TRBJ2-1, the V gene TRBV27; a weak D match, TRBD2 (5 bases). The V end lost 3 bases, the J end lost 0 bases, and 12 bases lay between the germline ends. Germline values: CDR1 MNHEY, CDR2 SMNVEV (reference sequence). This CDR3 region has 16 residues. DNA for the CDR3: TGTGCCAGCAGTTTCTCGGGGTACAGCTCCTACAATGAGCAGTTCTTC. Residues: CASSFSGYSSYNEQFF.

The V call is TRBV15, the J call TRBJ1-1, with unresolved D. Per the germline V gene, CDR1 is LNHNV and CDR2 is YYDKDF (reference sequence). The length of the CDR3 is 14 residues. The V end lost 0 bases, the J end lost 1 base, and 6 bases lay between the germline ends. The CDR3 DNA reads TGTGCCACCAGCAGAGATCGTGGGAACACTGAAGCTTTCTTT. This translates into CATSRDRGNTEAFF.

The chain combines TRBV5-8 with TRBJ2-7; 10 bases are shared with TRBD2. The CDR3 extends over 12 amino acids. J lost 7 bases, V lost 3 bases, and 1 base had no gene match. Germline V CDR1 and CDR2: SGHTS, YDEGEE. This chain's CDR3 is CASSSGLAEQYF. CDR3 bases: TGTGCCAGCAGCTCGGGACTAGCGGAGCAGTACTTC. Looking up the rest from reference TRBV5-8 and TRBJ2-7 gives the full variable domain: EAGVTQSPTHLIKTRGQQATLRCSPISGHTSVYWYQQALGLGLQFLLWYDEGEERNRGNFPPRFSGRQFPNYSSELNVNALELEDSALYLCASSSGLAEQYFGPGTRLTVT.

The V gene is TRBV5-4, the J gene TRBJ1-2; TRBD1 is a possible D gene (5 bases). This CDR3 comprises 14 residues. CDR1 and CDR2 (germline): SGHNT, YYREEE (reference sequence). Trimming pared 1 base from V and 3 bases from J, leaving 10 bases between. As DNA, the CDR3 is TGTGCCAGCAGCTTGCCAGGGAACGACTATGGCTACACCTTC. Its translation: CASSLPGNDYGYTF.

This clonotype has just one count. The chain is built from TRBV28 and TRBJ2-1; D is unresolved. CDR3 size: 15 residues. The germline gives CDR1 MDHEN, CDR2 SYDVKM. The V end lost 5 bases, the J end lost 3 bases, and 14 bases lay between the germline ends. CDR3 nucleotides: TGTGCCAGCAGTCCTCGGACGGGTTTCTACAATGAGCAGTTCTTC. Amino acid sequence: CASSPRTGFYNEQFF.

This clonotype occurred once. V is TRBV3-1 and J is TRBJ2-1; D perhaps matches TRBD2 (6 bases). V dropped 5 bases and J dropped 2 bases, with 13 bases sitting between them. Germline CDR1 is LGHDT and CDR2 is YNNKEL (reference sequence). The CDR3 covers 15 residues. The CDR3 loop is CASSALASTYNEQFF. The CDR3 DNA sequence: TGTGCCAGCAGCGCACTAGCATCCACCTACAATGAGCAGTTCTTC.

The chain links TRBV7-2 to TRBJ2-2; D remains ambiguous. Germline V gene data show CDR1 as SGHTA and CDR2 as FQGNSA. V lost 1 base to trimming and J lost 4 bases, with 7 bases between them. The CDR3 has 14 residues. CDR3 residues: CASSLVKGTGELFF. The DNA for the CDR3 is TGTGCCAGCAGCTTAGTTAAAGGCACCGGGGAGCTGTTTTTT.

CDR3 sequence (DNA): TGCGCCAGCAGTACTCAGGGGCCTGAGGCCCGGGGGAACACTGAAGCTTTCTTT. Protein sequence: CASSTQGPEARGNTEAFF. This chain links TRBV23-1 with TRBJ1-1, with D possibly being TRBD1 (6 bases). TRBV23-1 is an ORF, and what it does is uncertain. This CDR3 has 18 residues. Trimming shortened V by 5 bases and J by 1 base, and 23 bases separated the two germline ends.

The CDR3 DNA sequence: TGTGCCAGCAGTGAAGTGCGGCTTTACACAGATACGCAGTATTTT. As protein: CASSEVRLYTDTQYF. The chain has TRBV2 and TRBJ2-3; unclear D gene. The V and J ends lost 1 base and 2 bases respectively, with 10 bases between them. This CDR3 comprises 15 residues. Germline CDR1 SNHLY, CDR2 FYNNEI.

V is TRBV12-3 or TRBV12-4 and J is TRBJ1-5; perhaps TRBD1 as D (6 bases). The V end lost 2 bases, the J end lost 5 bases, and 16 bases lay between the germline ends. CDR3 length: 16 amino acids. CDR3 protein: CASSLQTGRDYQPQHF. The CDR3 bases are TGTGCCAGCAGTTTACAGACAGGACGAGATTATCAGCCCCAGCATTTT.

V usage is TRBV3-1 and J usage is TRBJ1-5; 8 positions match TRBD1. V lost 5 bases, J lost 3 bases, and 6 bases stayed unmatched. The CDR3 spans 15 residues. Germline assignment: CDR1 LGHDT and CDR2 YNNKEL (reference sequence). CDR3 protein: CASSSTGGVNQPQHF. For the CDR3, the DNA is TGTGCCAGCAGCTCTACAGGGGGTGTCAATCAGCCCCAGCATTTT.

This clonotype was counted between two and nine times. The V call is TRBV28, the J call TRBJ1-2, with D maybe TRBD1 (6 bases). Germline V gene sequence: CDR1 MDHEN, CDR2 SYDVKM. This CDR3 has 12 residues. With 2 bases removed from V and 5 bases from J, the gap between germline ends came to 6 bases. Written as DNA, the CDR3 is TGTGCCAGCAGTTTACAGGGGTATGGCTACACCTTC. Translation: CASSLQGYGYTF.